This T cell receptor (beta chain) was identified during a study of somatic mutations in cytotoxic T cells in rheumatoid arthritis. The table lists this clone with a few counts. V lost 1 base and J lost 4, with 11 bases in between. Germline assignment: CDR1 LGHNA and CDR2 YNFKEQ. This CDR3 has 15 residues. Some clones are missing from TCRdb's copy, which holds only in-frame ones; the method was immunoSEQ multiplex PCR. The data contain about 20,000 clones, around 85% of them singletons. This TCR was recovered from a man aged 40-49 years in good health. The rearrangement joins TRBV4-2 to TRBJ2-1, with TRBD2 as a possible D gene (5 bases). The sequencing input was CD8+ T cells sorted from blood. CDR3 sequence (DNA): TGTGCCAGCAGCCAAGTCGAGGAGGCGTACAATGAGCAGTTCTTC. Its protein product is CASSQVEEAYNEQFF.